This T cell receptor beta chain was retrieved from a study of shared clonotypes between healthy human individuals. For every subset, genomic DNA was evenly distributed across several immunoSEQ plates. This table comes from immunoSEQ multiplex PCR, and its TCRdb copy is limited to in-frame clones, with some not included. The sample has about 700,000 clones, about 90% seen once; the top ten hold approximately 24%. Positively selected for CCR7, the CD45RO-negative cells used as naive CD8 cells excluded terminally differentiated effector memory CD45RA+ cells. Only Caucasian adults living in Nashville, Tennessee served as donors. This CDR3 is 14 amino acids long. Germline-derived CDR1 and CDR2 are SEHNR and FQNEAQ (reference sequence). Between the trimmed V and J ends, which lost 5 bases and 3 bases, there was a span of 14 bases.

The TCR originated in a young man in good health. The chain links TRBV7-9 to TRBJ2-7; D possibly uses TRBD1 or TRBD2 (5 bases each). What was sequenced was naive CD8+ T cells sorted from blood. In DNA form, the CDR3 reads TGTGCCAGCAGCCGGGACCAAACCCTCTACGAGCAGTACTTC. It encodes CASSRDQTLYEQYF.